The 30 T cell receptor beta chains given below trace back to one sample, sequenced in a study of identical twins. TCRdb independently ran MiXCR on the 5' RACE reads; one entry per CDR3 protein. The data hold 450,000 or so distinct CDR3 sequences, with approximately 24% observed a single time. In addition, the sample was reused for a study of T cells expressing NK-cell markers.

The source material was CD4+ T cells sorted from blood. The receptors were sampled from a woman in her late teens or twenties in good health.

The V call is TRBV7-9, the J call TRBJ2-2; no definite D call. V lost 1 base and J lost 5, with 11 bases in between. Germline V gene data show CDR1 as SEHNR and CDR2 as FQNEAQ (reference sequence). The CDR3 runs 15 residues. The CDR3 sequence is CASSLGHLGTGELFF. CDR3 DNA: TGTGCCAGCAGCTTAGGACACCTTGGGACCGGGGAGCTGTTTTTT.

The chain recombines TRBV5-1 with TRBJ2-1; 9 nucleotides line up with TRBD1. CDR3 length: 17 amino acids. After removal of 0 bases from V and 5 bases from J, the junction contained 9 bases not matched to a gene. Germline assignment: CDR1 SGHRS and CDR2 YFSETQ. In nucleotides, the CDR3 is TGCGCCAGCAGCTTGGCATCCGGGACAGGGAGCCACAATGAGCAGTTCTTC. Encoded protein: CASSLASGTGSHNEQFF.

This chain connects TRBV29-1 to TRBJ2-5, with 8 bases identical to TRBD1. The CDR3 extends over 13 amino acids. Germline V gene sequence: CDR1 SQVTM, CDR2 ANQGSEA. Trimming took 8 bases from V and 5 from J; bases not matched to a gene: 10. CDR3 sequence: CSLRGQGGETQYF. The CDR3 DNA sequence: TGCAGCCTCAGGGGGCAGGGGGGTGAGACCCAGTACTTC.

In this sample, this clonotype turned up a few times. V gene TRBV20-1 combines with J gene TRBJ1-2; D uncertain. This CDR3 has 14 amino acids. Germline V CDR1 and CDR2: DFQATT, SNEGSKA (reference sequence). V was trimmed by 6 bases and J by 8 bases, leaving 22 bases between them. CDR3 bases: TGCAGTGCCCAACCCCTACCAGGTCGTGAGGGCTACACCTTC. This translates into CSAQPLPGREGYTF.

This clonotype was seen a few times. J is TRBJ2-5 and V is TRBV5-1; 14 bases map to TRBD2. Germline V lookup: CDR1 SGHRS, CDR2 YFSETQ. There are 16 residues in the CDR3. The CDR3: CATKTSGGAGQETQYF. CDR3 DNA: TGCGCGACGAAGACTAGCGGGGGGGCCGGGCAAGAGACCCAGTACTTC. Variable domain in full (rest from reference TRBV5-1 and TRBJ2-5): KAGVTQTPRYLIKTRGQQVTLSCSPISGHRSVSWYQQTPGQGLQFLFEYFSETQRNKGNFPGRFSGRQFSNSRSEMNVSTLELGDSALYLCATKTSGGAGQETQYFGPGTRLLVL.

The chain recombines TRBV5-6 with TRBJ2-1; D may be TRBD1 (5 bases). The V gene's germline CDR1 is SGHDT and CDR2 YYEEEE. Trimming removed 1 base from V and 3 bases from J, with 14 bases in between. The CDR3 has 16 residues. The CDR3 coding sequence is TGTGCCAGCAGCTTGCAACGACAGATTTTCTACAATGAGCAGTTCTTC. Translating it yields CASSLQRQIFYNEQFF.

A few counts support this clonotype. This sequence joins TRBV20-1 and TRBJ2-5; 7 bases agree with TRBD2. The length of the CDR3 is 14 residues. Per germline, CDR1 DFQATT and CDR2 SNEGSKA (reference sequence). Germline trimming cut 3 bases from V and 4 bases from J; bases unmatched to any gene: 8. The CDR3 sequence is CSASPGGSAETQYF. Here the CDR3 DNA reads TGCAGTGCTAGTCCCGGGGGGAGTGCAGAGACCCAGTACTTC.

This clonotype has just a few counts. The chain links TRBV29-1 to TRBJ2-2, with D hard to call. This CDR3 region has 13 residues. V gave up 4 bases and J gave up 6 bases, with 12 bases separating them. The germline CDR1 and CDR2 sequences are SQVTM and ANQGSEA. CDR3 sequence: CSVVSVLAGELFF. As DNA, the CDR3 is TGCAGCGTTGTGAGTGTTCTCGCCGGGGAGCTGTTTTTT.

This clonotype was recorded a few times. The V gene is TRBV7-3, the J gene TRBJ2-1, with TRBD1 identical over 7 bases. This CDR3 is built from 15 residues. Germline assignment: CDR1 SGHTA and CDR2 FQGTGA. The junction had 6 bases not matched to a gene; V was cut back by 5 bases and J by 2 bases. CDR3 residues: CASSPMGQTYNEQFF. The CDR3 DNA sequence: TGTGCCAGCAGCCCCATGGGACAGACCTACAATGAGCAGTTCTTC.

The gene calls are TRBV5-6 and TRBJ2-4, with D possibly matching TRBD1 (6 bases). Germline CDR1 SGHDT, CDR2 YYEEEE. V shed 0 bases and J shed 9 bases, with 16 bases lying between them. CDR3 length: 15 residues. The CDR3 is CASSLVRQGNAIQYF. The DNA of the CDR3 is TGTGCCAGCAGCTTGGTACGGCAGGGGAACGCCATTCAGTACTTC.

This clonotype has more than one count but fewer than ten. The V call is TRBV24-1, the J call TRBJ1-2; D is unclear. The CDR3 contains 15 residues. Germline V lookup: CDR1 KGHDR, CDR2 SFDVKD. Trimming took off 12 bases at V and 2 bases at J, with 21 bases between the two ends. The CDR3 sequence is CASRPGFGENYGYTF. The CDR3 DNA sequence: TGTGCCTCCCGCCCGGGTTTCGGCGAGAACTATGGCTACACCTTC.

This clonotype was picked up many times. This rearrangement joins TRBV2 to TRBJ1-1; D gene unclear. The CDR3 length is 14 residues. Deletions cut 3 bases from V and 0 bases from J, with 8 bases between. The germline V gene encodes CDR1 SNHLY and CDR2 FYNNEI. In DNA form, the CDR3 reads TGTGCCAGCAGTGATGGGAGAATGAACACTGAAGCTTTCTTT. Translated: CASSDGRMNTEAFF.

This clonotype was detected only a few times. V is TRBV15 and J is TRBJ2-3, with 8 bases that match TRBD2. The ends lost 6 bases at V and 5 bases at J; junction bases unmatched: 7. Germline loops: CDR1 LNHNV, CDR2 YYDKDF (reference sequence). CDR3 length equals 14 residues. For the CDR3, the DNA is TGTGCCACCAGAAAACGGGGGGGCGTAGATACGCAGTATTTT. Encoded protein: CATRKRGGVDTQYF. The entire variable domain, with the rest obtained from reference TRBV15 and TRBJ2-3, is as follows: DAMVIQNPRYQVTQFGKPVTLSCSQTLNHNVMYWYQQKSSQAPKLLFHYYDKDFNNEADTPDNFQSRRPNTSFCFLDIRSPGLGDTAMYLCATRKRGGVDTQYFGPGTRLTVL.

This clonotype was observed a handful of times. The chain has TRBV7-8 and TRBJ2-7; D not certain. The CDR3 has 13 amino acids. With 5 bases removed from V and 2 bases from J, the gap between germline ends came to 10 bases. From germline, CDR1 is SGHVS and CDR2 FQNEAQ. CDR3 coding DNA: TGTGCCAGCAGCCCCCGACACCCCTACGAGCAGTACTTC. It specifies CASSPRHPYEQYF. Full variable domain (missing parts from reference TRBV7-8 and TRBJ2-7): GAGVSQSPRYKVAKRGQDVALRCDPISGHVSLFWYQQALGQGPEFLTYFQNEAQLDKSGLPSDRFFAERPEGSVSTLKIQRTQQEDSAVYLCASSPRHPYEQYFGPGTRLTVT.

This clonotype showed up just a few times. V gene TRBV6-1 combines with J gene TRBJ1-1; D is unresolved. The ends were cut back, 7 bases at V and 4 bases at J, with 19 bases in the middle. The CDR3 is 15 amino acids. Per the germline V gene, CDR1 is MNHNS and CDR2 is SASEGT. CDR3 residues: CASTNLHKGGTEAFF. CDR3 nucleotides: TGTGCCAGCACTAACCTTCATAAGGGTGGCACTGAAGCTTTCTTT.

This sequence joins TRBV18 and TRBJ1-2, with no clear D. Per the germline V gene, CDR1 is KGHSH and CDR2 is LQKENI. The CDR3 has 13 residues. V lost 4 bases, J lost 2 bases, and 8 bases lay in between. The CDR3 protein is CASSLTDNYGYTF. The CDR3 DNA reads as TGTGCCAGCTCACTTACCGACAACTATGGCTACACCTTC.

CDR3 amino acids: CASSLVPGSVEQFF. The CDR3 nucleotides read TGCGCCAGCAGCTTAGTGCCGGGATCCGTTGAGCAGTTCTTC. V is TRBV5-1 and J is TRBJ2-1, with D possibly TRBD2 on 5 matching bases. Germline V gives CDR1 SGHRS, CDR2 YFSETQ. Trimming took 2 bases from V and 9 from J, leaving 15 bases between them. The CDR3 runs 14 residues.

CDR3 coding DNA: TGCAGCGGTTCCCATGGGGGTACGGGCTACACCTTC. It translates to CSGSHGGTGYTF. V is TRBV29-1 and J is TRBJ1-2; D may be TRBD1 (5 bases). The V gene lost 7 bases and the J gene lost 8 bases, with 17 bases spanning the gap. Germline V CDR1 and CDR2: SQVTM, ANQGSEA. The CDR3 is made up of 12 amino acids.

The chain is built from TRBV12-3 or TRBV12-4 and TRBJ2-5, with 8 bases fitting TRBD1. Unmatched junction bases numbered 13, after V lost 6 bases and J lost 4 bases. The CDR3 contains 16 residues. In nucleotides, the CDR3 is TGTGCCAGCAGCAAACGACAGGGGTGGAGGGGAGAGACCCAGTACTTC. This sequence encodes CASSKRQGWRGETQYF.

This clonotype has more than one count but fewer than ten. This chain uses TRBV7-3 with TRBJ2-3, with D unclear. This CDR3 is built from 13 residues. With 4 bases removed from V and 1 base from J, the gap between germline ends came to 6 bases. CDR1 SGHTA and CDR2 FQGTGA come from the germline V gene. The CDR3 loop reads CASSYKGTDTQYF. The CDR3 coding sequence is TGTGCCAGCAGCTACAAAGGCACAGATACGCAGTATTTT.

This clonotype was detected only a few times. The chain has TRBV5-6 and TRBJ2-1; 8 bases align to TRBD1. CDR3 length: 21 residues. Germline V gene lookup returns CDR1 SGHDT and CDR2 YYEEEE. Unmatched junction bases numbered 21, after V lost 4 bases and J lost 0 bases. This CDR3 reads CASSPYGVAGGRLLSYNEQFF. As DNA, the CDR3 is TGTGCCAGCAGCCCTTATGGCGTGGCAGGGGGCCGACTACTCTCCTACAATGAGCAGTTCTTC.

This clonotype showed up just a few times. The chain uses TRBV5-1 and TRBJ1-4; 9 bases match TRBD1. The CDR3 sequence is 14 residues long. Germline loops: CDR1 SGHRS, CDR2 YFSETQ. The junction had 5 bases not matched to a gene; V was cut back by 4 bases and J by 7 bases. The CDR3 DNA reads as TGCGCCAGCAGCACAAACAGGGGGCGTGAAAAACTGTTTTTT. Residues: CASSTNRGREKLFF.

The rearrangement links TRBV2 to TRBJ2-7; the D gene is possibly TRBD2 (7 bases). The germline V gene encodes CDR1 SNHLY and CDR2 FYNNEI. The CDR3 spans 14 residues. V was trimmed by 1 base and J by 3 bases, leaving 10 bases between them. Here the CDR3 reads CASSEEGGLYEQYF. CDR3 coding DNA: TGTGCCAGCAGTGAAGAGGGGGGGCTCTACGAGCAGTACTTC.

This clonotype has more than one count but fewer than ten. V usage is TRBV3-1 and J usage is TRBJ2-5; the D gene is possibly TRBD1 (6 bases). The CDR3 sequence is 14 residues long. Germline CDR1 is LGHDT and CDR2 is YNNKEL (reference sequence). The ends were cut back, 4 bases at V and 2 bases at J, with 11 bases in the middle. CDR3 DNA: TGTGCCAGCAGCCGCCTGGGGGCTCAAGAGACCCAGTACTTC. Translating it yields CASSRLGAQETQYF.

A few counts support this clonotype. One end of the junction fails to match germline, which may point to a read error. The V gene is TRBV5-1, the J gene TRBJ2-5; D call uncertain. This CDR3 has 13 amino acids. Germline CDR1 and CDR2: SGHRS and YFSETQ. The CDR3 loop is CASTLDVVGTQYF. For the CDR3, the DNA is TGCGCCAGCACCTTGGATGTAGTGGGGACCCAGTACTTC.

The chain links TRBV24-1 to TRBJ2-1; 8 bases align to TRBD1. The trim removed 2 bases at V and 12 bases at J, leaving 8 bases unmatched. The CDR3 spans 14 residues. The germline V gene has CDR1 KGHDR and CDR2 SFDVKD. The CDR3 protein is CATSDSGTGAVQFF. The CDR3 coding sequence is TGTGCCACCAGTGATTCTGGGACAGGCGCGGTGCAGTTCTTC.

The V and J genes are TRBV12-5 and TRBJ1-4, with 8 bases identical to TRBD1. The CDR3 sequence is 14 residues long. Germline CDR1 and CDR2: LGHNT and FRNRAP. With 6 bases clipped from V and 4 bases from J, the junction kept 4 bases outside the gene matches. CDR3 bases: TGTGCTAGTGGGGCAGGGACAGGTAATGAAAAACTGTTTTTT. This translates into CASGAGTGNEKLFF. Together with reference TRBV12-5 and TRBJ1-4, the CDR3 gives the full variable domain: DARVTQTPRHKVTEMGQEVTMRCQPILGHNTVFWYRQTMMQGLELLAYFRNRAPLDDSGMPKDRFSAEMPDATLATLKIQPSEPRDSAVYFCASGAGTGNEKLFFGSGTQLSVL.

The V call is TRBV4-1, the J call TRBJ2-7, with D hard to call. V dropped 3 bases and J dropped 3 bases, with 9 bases sitting between them. The CDR3 runs 13 residues. In germline, CDR1 is MGHRA, CDR2 YSYEKL. The CDR3 protein is CASSQAPYYEQYF. The CDR3 DNA reads TGCGCCAGCAGCCAGGCTCCCTACTACGAGCAGTACTTC.

The chain joins TRBV24-1 to TRBJ2-2, with a possible D match to TRBD1 (5 bases). Germline lookup yields CDR1 KGHDR and CDR2 SFDVKD. The CDR3 runs to 14 residues. Trimming cost V 10 bases and J 1 base, with 12 bases left between them. The CDR3: CATLRQQNTGELFF. Here the CDR3 DNA reads TGTGCCACTCTCCGACAGCAGAACACCGGGGAGCTGTTTTTT.

This chain links TRBV6-1 with TRBJ2-3; D gene unclear. Trimming took 2 bases from V and 0 from J, leaving 3 bases between them. CDR1 is MNHNS, CDR2 SASEGT, per germline. The CDR3 is made up of 13 amino acids. CDR3 bases: TGTGCCAGCAGTGAACTAAGCACAGATACGCAGTATTTT. This translates into CASSELSTDTQYF.